Only one count was recorded for the clone carrying this TCR beta chain. Its antigen is not identified. Germline and junction disagree at one end, which may indicate a read error. The data derive from a study of blood T cells in healthy people across ages. The study, taken as a whole, reports: The fall in TCR beta diversity per million T cells was roughly linear with age.

Each donor had 8 to 10 milliliters of peripheral blood drawn. Sample-barcoded 5' priming and a J-beta primer mix drove a second PCR of about 6 to 11 cycles. TCRdb passed the 5' RACE reads through MiXCR, listing each CDR3 protein once. The table includes 800,000 to 950,000 distinct CDR3 sequences, 25% to 35% detected once. This CDR3 is built from 12 residues. A further study also used this sample, focusing on T cells of mothers and their children. In that study: Samples were obtained from three healthy Caucasian mothers and their six children. The overlap seen between related mothers and children slightly exceeded that of unrelated pairs, though not significantly.

The gene calls are TRBV12-3 or TRBV12-4 and TRBJ2-3; TRBD1 matches 7 bases. Input material: blood. The clonotype was recovered from a woman aged 35 to 49 in good health. CDR3 in DNA: TGTGCCTGCAGTGACAGGGCAGATACGCAGTATTTT. It specifies CACSDRADTQYF.